This is a list of T cell receptor beta chains from one sample in a study of blood T cell repertoires in COVID-19. Clones were read by immunoSEQ multiplex PCR, and TCRdb kept only the in-frame ones, dropping some. The table records 330,000 or so clones, around nine tenths of them present only once. Sequences were obtained from peripheral blood. These receptors originate from a woman in her fifties or sixties with COVID-19, enrolled during active disease. CDR3s include the opening cysteine and the closing phenylalanine or tryptophan. The D gene is left open where the match is weak. Expanded clones are given a class, and other clones once, few, many or no size at all.

V gene	J gene	D gene	clone size	CDR3 DNA	CDR3 protein
TRBV19	TRBJ2-7	TRBD1	once	TGTGCCAGTAGTAAGACAGGGGGCAACGAGCAGTACTTC	CASSKTGGNEQYF
TRBV5-5	TRBJ2-3	TRBD2	-	TGTGCCAGCCTTCGGGGGGACGGAGGAGTTACGCAGTATTTT	CASLRGDGGVTQYF
TRBV5-4	TRBJ1-3	-	-	TGTGCCAGCAGCTCTCCTACAGGGCGAGGTGGAAACACCATATATTTT	CASSSPTGRGGNTIYF
TRBV6-1	TRBJ2-3	-	-	TGTGCCAGCAGTGAAGCACAGGGACACTACACAGATACGCAGTATTTT	CASSEAQGHYTDTQYF
TRBV3-1/TRBV3-2	TRBJ2-1	-	-	TGTGCCAGCAGCCATTCGGAGGGGGGGCCCGTTGAGCAGTTCTTC	CASSHSEGGPVEQFF
TRBV28	TRBJ2-1	TRBD1	-	TGTGCCAGCAGTCCATCTACCGGGACAGGGTTTTACAATGAGCAGTTCTTC	CASSPSTGTGFYNEQFF
TRBV7-2	TRBJ1-4	-	-	TGTGCCAGCAGCTTACAGGGTACGGCTGGTGAAAAACTGTTTTTT	CASSLQGTAGEKLFF
TRBV7-9	TRBJ1-2	TRBD1	-	TGTGCCAGCCCAGGACAGGGGACCTATGGCTACACCTTC	CASPGQGTYGYTF
TRBV30	TRBJ1-1	-	-	TGTGCCTGGAGTGCCACGGGAGCTGAAGCTTTCTTT	CAWSATGAEAFF
TRBV5-5	TRBJ1-5	-	-	TGTGCCAGCAGCTTGGACGGTCAGCCCCAGCATTTT	CASSLDGQPQHF
TRBV9	TRBJ2-7	-	-	TGTGCCAGCAGCGTAAAGGGGGTCTACGAGCAGTACTTC	CASSVKGVYEQYF
TRBV3-1/TRBV3-2	TRBJ1-2	-	-	TGTGCCAGCAGCCAAGATCCGACAACTTATGGCTACACCTTC	CASSQDPTTYGYTF
TRBV15	TRBJ2-3	TRBD2	-	TGTGCCACCAGCAGAGAAGGGACGCTAGCGGGGGGGTCGGATACGCAGTATTTT	CATSREGTLAGGSDTQYF
TRBV2	TRBJ2-4	-	-	TGTGCCAGCAGCCCCCCGGGACACCTAGCCAAAAACATTCAGTACTTC	CASSPPGHLAKNIQYF
TRBV18	TRBJ2-1	TRBD1	-	TGTGCCAGCTCACGCGGGACAGGGACCGGCAATGAGCAGTTCTTC	CASSRGTGTGNEQFF
TRBV4-1	TRBJ2-5	TRBD2	-	TGCGCCAGCAGCCAAGGATGGGGGGGGAAAGAGACCCAGTACTTC	CASSQGWGGKETQYF
TRBV5-1	TRBJ1-1	TRBD1	-	TGCGCCAGCAGCGCCGGGACAGGGGGCCTAGGCACTGAAGCTTTCTTT	CASSAGTGGLGTEAFF
TRBV28	TRBJ2-7	TRBD1	-	TGTGCCAGCAGCGGGACAGGGGGAGGTCCCTACGAGCAGTACTTC	CASSGTGGGPYEQYF
TRBV14	TRBJ2-1	-	-	TGTGCCAGCAAATCCGGGGGGCCCCTAGGCAATGAGCAGTTCTTC	CASKSGGPLGNEQFF
TRBV14	TRBJ2-3	TRBD2	-	TGTGCCAGCAGCCAGCTAAGCGGGGGGGCTATAGATACGCAGTATTTT	CASSQLSGGAIDTQYF
TRBV3-1/TRBV3-2	TRBJ1-3	-	-	TGTGCCAGCAGCTACGGGGTCTCCCGGGCCGGAAACACCATATATTTT	CASSYGVSRAGNTIYF
TRBV5-5	TRBJ2-5	-	-	TGTGCCAGCAGCTTCTCCCCCGGGGTGTACCAAGAGACCCAGTACTTC	CASSFSPGVYQETQYF
TRBV2	TRBJ1-5	TRBD1	-	TGTGCCAGCAGCGGACAGGGTCCGGGTCAGCCCCAGCATTTT	CASSGQGPGQPQHF
TRBV5-1	TRBJ2-5	-	few	TGCGCCAGCAGCTTGGCCGGAGAGACCCAGTACTTC	CASSLAGETQYF
TRBV6-5	TRBJ2-7	-	-	TGTGCCAGCAGCCCCACCTACAGTTCTCGGGAGCAGTACTTC	CASSPTYSSREQYF
TRBV27	TRBJ2-7	-	-	TGTGCCAGCAGCCCGGGACTTTACTCCTACGAGCAGTACTTC	CASSPGLYSYEQYF
TRBV27	TRBJ1-4	TRBD1	-	TGTGCCAGCAGTTTGATCCCGGGACAGGTTAATGAAAAACTGTTTTTT	CASSLIPGQVNEKLFF
TRBV19	TRBJ2-5	-	-	TGTGCCAGCAAACATACGCCCCTTGAGACCCAGTACTTC	CASKHTPLETQYF
TRBV28	TRBJ1-5	TRBD1	-	TGTGCCAGCAGCCGGGACAGGCCACATCAGCCCCAGCATTTT	CASSRDRPHQPQHF
TRBV5-6	TRBJ1-1	TRBD1	many	TGTGCCACCGAAACAGGGGGCACTGAAGCTTTCTTT	CATETGGTEAFF
TRBV13	TRBJ1-2	-	-	TGTGCCAGCAGCCCGCGGACAGAGACTTACTATGGCTACACCTTC	CASSPRTETYYGYTF
TRBV2	TRBJ1-2	-	-	TGTGCCAGCAGTGTACTATCGGCCGCATATGGCTACACCTTC	CASSVLSAAYGYTF
TRBV28	TRBJ1-6	TRBD1	-	TGTGCCAGCAGTTCAACAGGGGATCGTTCACCCCTCCACTTT	CASSSTGDRSPLHF
TRBV5-1	TRBJ1-1	-	-	TGCGCCAGCAGCTTGGAGGTCAGGATGAACACTGAAGCTTTCTTT	CASSLEVRMNTEAFF
TRBV5-1	TRBJ2-1	TRBD1	-	TGCGCCAGCAGCTTGGATGGGACAGTCCGTTACAATGAGCAGTTCTTC	CASSLDGTVRYNEQFF
TRBV9	TRBJ1-2	-	-	TGTGCCAGCAGCCCTACCACCGTAACCATTGGCTACACCTTC	CASSPTTVTIGYTF
TRBV7-9	TRBJ2-7	TRBD2	-	TGTGCCAGCACCTGGGAGGGATTCCCCTACGAGCAGTACTTC	CASTWEGFPYEQYF
TRBV7-3	TRBJ2-1	-	-	TGTGCCAGCAGCTTAACGTTGGGGGGTTTGGGCGAGCAGTTCTTC	CASSLTLGGLGEQFF
TRBV5-1	TRBJ1-1	TRBD1	once	TGCGCCAGCAGCTTCCAGGGGGGAGGAAGCACTGAAGCTTTCTTT	CASSFQGGGSTEAFF
TRBV9	TRBJ1-4	TRBD1	-	TGTGCCAGCAGCGTTTTCGGGACAGCAGAAAAACTGTTTTTT	CASSVFGTAEKLFF
TRBV5-1	TRBJ2-7	-	few	TGCGCCAGCACCCCACAGGATACCAATCCCTACGAGCAGTACTTC	CASTPQDTNPYEQYF
TRBV30	TRBJ2-7	TRBD1	-	TGTGCCTCGACGAGCGGGACAGGGATCGACGAGCAGTACTTC	CASTSGTGIDEQYF
TRBV19	TRBJ2-7	TRBD1	-	TGTGCCAGTTCCAATCCCGGACAGGGAAATTCTTACGAGCAGTACTTC	CASSNPGQGNSYEQYF
TRBV3-1/TRBV3-2	TRBJ2-5	TRBD2	-	TGTGCCAGCAGCGGCCCCGGGGGGGCCTGGGAGACCCAGTACTTC	CASSGPGGAWETQYF
TRBV12-5	TRBJ1-1	-	-	TGTGCTAGTGGTAACCGTGAGGTGAACACTGAAGCTTTCTTT	CASGNREVNTEAFF
TRBV19	TRBJ1-1	TRBD1	-	TGTGCCAGTAGTGCCCAACAGGGGATGAAAGCTTTCTTT	CASSAQQGMKAFF
TRBV18	TRBJ1-3	-	-	TGTGCCAGCTCACCCGGCCGGGTGTCTGGAAACACCATATATTTT	CASSPGRVSGNTIYF
TRBV5-1	TRBJ1-2	-	-	TGCGCCAGCAGCAGTACGGGACTCCCGGTACGTGGCTACACCTTC	CASSSTGLPVRGYTF
TRBV7-3	TRBJ2-3	TRBD1	-	TGTGCCAGCAGCCTATGGGACAGGGGTAGGACTTTGGCAGATACGCAGTATTTT	CASSLWDRGRTLADTQYF
TRBV4-2	TRBJ1-1	-	-	TGTGCCAGCAGCCAAGAGACGTACAGGTTGAACACTGAAGCTTTCTTT	CASSQETYRLNTEAFF
TRBV18	TRBJ1-1	TRBD1	-	TGTGCCAGCTCACCTGGACAGGACACTGAAGCTTTCTTT	CASSPGQDTEAFF